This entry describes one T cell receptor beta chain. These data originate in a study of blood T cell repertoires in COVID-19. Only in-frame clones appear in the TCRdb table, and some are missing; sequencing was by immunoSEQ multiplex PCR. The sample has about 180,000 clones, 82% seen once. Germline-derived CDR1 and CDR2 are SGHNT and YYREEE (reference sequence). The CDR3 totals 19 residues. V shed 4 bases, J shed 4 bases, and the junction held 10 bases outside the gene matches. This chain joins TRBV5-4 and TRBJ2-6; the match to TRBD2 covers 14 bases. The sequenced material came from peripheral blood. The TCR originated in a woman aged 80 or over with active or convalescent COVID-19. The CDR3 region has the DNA TGTGCCAGCAGCCGTCGACTAGCGGGAGGGCCTTCGGGGGCCAACGTCCTGACTTTC. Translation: CASSRRLAGGPSGANVLTF.